Below, 23 T cell receptor beta chains from the same sample are listed, as sequenced in a study of blood T cell repertoires in COVID-19. Profiling relied on immunoSEQ multiplex PCR, and the TCRdb table lists in-frame clones only, not all of them. The sample has around 250,000 clones, 82% seen once. Sequenced material: peripheral blood. The receptors come from a woman under 30 with acute or convalescent COVID-19.

The chain joins TRBV6-5 to TRBJ2-7, with TRBD2 matching 12 bases. There are 14 residues in the CDR3. V dropped 6 bases and J dropped 1; count of bases not matched to a gene: 1. Germline assignment: CDR1 MNHEY and CDR2 SVGAGI. CDR3 in DNA: TGTGCCAGCAGGACTAGCGGGAGTTCCTACGAGCAGTACTTC. Translation gives CASRTSGSSYEQYF.

The chain links TRBV7-9 to TRBJ1-5; perhaps TRBD1 as D (5 bases). The V end lost 4 bases, the J end lost 1 base, and 8 bases lay between the germline ends. From germline, CDR1 is SEHNR and CDR2 FQNEAQ (reference sequence). The length of the CDR3 is 14 residues. CDR3: CASSSGMSNQPQHF. DNA for the CDR3: TGTGCCAGCAGCTCAGGGATGAGCAATCAGCCCCAGCATTTT. The full variable domain, its missing parts supplied by reference TRBV7-9 and TRBJ1-5, is DTGVSQNPRHKITKRGQNVTFRCDPISEHNRLYWYRQTLGQGPEFLTYFQNEAQLEKSRLLSDRFSAERPKGSFSTLEIQRTEQGDSAMYLCASSSGMSNQPQHFGDGTRLSIL.

The chain links TRBV7-9 to TRBJ1-1; maybe TRBD1 (6 bases). CDR1 and CDR2 (germline): SEHNR, FQNEAQ (reference sequence). V was clipped by 5 bases and J by 3 bases, with 10 bases between them. The CDR3 is made up of 13 amino acids. CDR3 in amino acids: CASSPGTYTEAFF. The CDR3 DNA is TGTGCCAGCAGCCCCGGGACATACACTGAAGCTTTCTTT.

This chain uses TRBV7-2 with TRBJ2-1; no clear D gene. The CDR3 contains 16 residues. The V and J ends lost 2 bases and 2 bases respectively, with 13 bases between them. The V gene's germline CDR1 is SGHTA and CDR2 FQGNSA. The DNA of the CDR3 is TGTGCCAGCAGCTTACAGGCCTCGGTGGCCTACAATGAGCAGTTCTTC. Its protein product is CASSLQASVAYNEQFF.

This clone was recorded a few times. The V gene is TRBV27, the J gene TRBJ1-2, with 11 bases fitting TRBD1. This CDR3 is 13 amino acids long. Germline V gives CDR1 MNHEY, CDR2 SMNVEV (reference sequence). J was trimmed by 5 bases and V by 5 bases; bases with no gene match: 1. The CDR3 spells CASSGQGAYGYTF. CDR3 sequence (DNA): TGTGCCAGCAGTGGACAGGGGGCTTATGGCTACACCTTC.

This clone appeared once. The J gene is TRBJ2-2, the V gene TRBV3-1 (or the pseudogene TRBV3-2); D possibly corresponds to TRBD2 (7 bases). CDR1 is LGHDT, CDR2 YNNKEL, per germline (reference sequence). The CDR3 loop spans 15 amino acids. V was cut by 3 bases and J by 8 bases, with 16 bases left in between. The CDR3 reads CASSHRGAGSGELFF. CDR3 bases: TGTGCCAGCAGCCACCGGGGGGCTGGATCAGGGGAGCTGTTTTTT.

V and J are TRBV27 and TRBJ1-2, with D possibly being TRBD1 (6 bases). The CDR3 spans 15 residues. Trimming cost V 7 bases and J 0 bases, with 15 bases left between them. Germline V lookup: CDR1 MNHEY, CDR2 SMNVEV (reference sequence). CDR3 protein: CASKTDRATNYGYTF. In nucleotides, the CDR3 is TGTGCCAGCAAAACGGACAGAGCGACTAACTATGGCTACACCTTC.

Concerning this clone: Relative to the germline gene, one junction end is altered; a read error may explain this. J is TRBJ2-4 and V is TRBV5-8; a possible D gene is TRBD1 (5 bases). Germline CDR1 SGHTS, CDR2 YDEGEE. This CDR3 is built from 10 residues. The DNA for the CDR3 is TGTGCCAGCAGCTTGTGGCGGACAAATTTC. It encodes CASSLWRTNF.

This clone was recorded once. This chain's CDR3 is CASSEGSGGTYEQYF. CDR3 nucleotide sequence: TGTGCCAGCAGTGAAGGAAGCGGGGGGACATACGAGCAGTACTTC. The genes are TRBV2 and TRBJ2-7, with 9 nucleotides matching TRBD2. V was pared by 1 base and J by 4 bases, with 5 bases of the junction left unmatched. CDR3 length: 15 residues. CDR1 is SNHLY and CDR2 is FYNNEI in the germline V gene.

The CDR3 sequence: CASSPGPYEQYF. CDR3 sequence (DNA): TGTGCCAGCAGCCCTGGCCCCTACGAGCAGTACTTC. This sequence joins TRBV27 and TRBJ2-7, with no clear D. Germline values: CDR1 MNHEY, CDR2 SMNVEV (reference sequence). The CDR3 covers 12 residues. Trimming took off 6 bases at V and 2 bases at J, with 8 bases between the two ends.

This chain links TRBV10-2 with TRBJ2-1; D is undetermined. The CDR3 covers 15 residues. Trimming left V 6 bases short and J 0 bases short, with 12 bases between. CDR1 WSHSY and CDR2 SAAADI come from the germline V gene. CDR3 in amino acids: CASRTSANSYNEQFF. The CDR3, as DNA: TGCGCCAGCAGGACGAGCGCTAACTCCTACAATGAGCAGTTCTTC.

This clone is a singleton in its sample. CDR3 nucleotides: TGTGCCAGCAGCCGACAAGGAGCGGGAGGTCAGGAAGAGACCCAGTACTTC. This codes for CASSRQGAGGQEETQYF. The J gene is TRBJ2-5, the V gene TRBV4-2; 9 bases match TRBD2. V lost 4 bases and J lost 3; bases outside the gene matches: 12. Germline CDR1 reads LGHNA; CDR2 reads YNFKEQ. The CDR3 totals 17 residues.

J is TRBJ2-5 and V is TRBV18, with 11 bases fitting TRBD1. V trimming: 3 bases; J trimming: 5 bases; junction bases outside the gene matches: 5. Germline V gene lookup returns CDR1 KGHSH and CDR2 LQKENI. The CDR3 totals 15 residues. The CDR3 protein is CASSPRTGGAETQYF. In DNA, the CDR3 is TGTGCCAGCTCACCGAGGACAGGGGGCGCGGAGACCCAGTACTTC.

V usage is TRBV5-6 and J usage is TRBJ2-1; 9 bases map to TRBD2. With V trimmed by 5 bases and J by 9 bases, 9 bases remained unmatched. Germline V gene lookup returns CDR1 SGHDT and CDR2 YYEEEE. The CDR3 is 14 amino acids. The DNA of the CDR3 is TGTGCCAGCAGTGATGGGACTAGCTTGGGTGAGCAGTTCTTC. The encoded protein is CASSDGTSLGEQFF.

The chain couples TRBV28 to TRBJ1-4; no firm D call. V gave up 3 bases and J gave up 0 bases, with 8 bases separating them. The V gene's germline CDR1 is MDHEN and CDR2 SYDVKM. The CDR3 runs to 15 residues. In nucleotides, the CDR3 is TGTGCCAGCAGTTTCGCAGGCGCAACTAATGAAAAACTGTTTTTT. Translated: CASSFAGATNEKLFF.

This chain connects TRBV27 to TRBJ2-1; the D gene is possibly TRBD1 (6 bases). Trimming stripped 6 bases from V and 4 bases from J, with 16 bases between. CDR3 length equals 15 residues. CDR1 is MNHEY, CDR2 SMNVEV, per germline (reference sequence). The CDR3: CASSSRDTRYNEQFF. CDR3 in DNA: TGTGCCAGCAGCTCCCGGGACACCAGATACAATGAGCAGTTCTTC.

V is TRBV5-4 and J is TRBJ2-6; maybe TRBD1 (7 bases). Germline CDR1 and CDR2: SGHNT and YYREEE (reference sequence). This CDR3 has 19 amino acids. The V and J ends lost 4 bases and 0 bases respectively, with 20 bases between them. The CDR3 protein is CASSPQGGLLGSGANVLTF. CDR3 coding DNA: TGTGCCAGCAGCCCCCAGGGGGGATTGCTGGGCTCTGGGGCCAACGTCCTGACTTTC. Full variable domain (missing parts from reference TRBV5-4 and TRBJ2-6): ETGVTQSPTHLIKTRGQQVTLRCSSQSGHNTVSWYQQALGQGPQFIFQYYREEENGRGNFPPRFSGLQFPNYSSELNVNALELDDSALYLCASSPQGGLLGSGANVLTFGAGSRLTVL.

The chain uses TRBV7-2 and TRBJ2-1; 9 bases match TRBD2. Germline CDR1 and CDR2: SGHTA and FQGNSA. Germline trimming cut 2 bases from V and 4 bases from J; bases unmatched to any gene: 6. The CDR3 has 16 residues. The CDR3 sequence: CASSLSGSGRYNEQFF. The CDR3 DNA reads TGTGCCAGCAGCTTAAGTGGGAGCGGGAGGTACAATGAGCAGTTCTTC. The full variable domain, in which reference TRBV7-2 and TRBJ2-1 provide the parts outside the CDR3, is GAGVSQSPSNKVTEKGKDVELRCDPISGHTALYWYRQSLGQGLEFLIYFQGNSAPDKSGLPSDRFSAERTGGSVSTLTIQRTQQEDSAVYLCASSLSGSGRYNEQFFGPGTRLTVL.

The genes are TRBV9 and TRBJ1-3, with 7 bases identical to TRBD1. The CDR3 runs 19 residues. The V gene's germline CDR1 is SGDLS and CDR2 YYNGEE. The V and J ends lost 0 bases and 0 bases, in that order; junction bases with no gene match: 12. CDR3 sequence reads: CASSVEPGYRGSSGNTIYF. The CDR3 nucleotides are TGTGCCAGCAGCGTAGAGCCGGGCTACAGGGGATCCTCTGGAAACACCATATATTTT.

V is TRBV5-4 and J is TRBJ1-2; tentatively, D is TRBD1 (6 bases). The CDR3 loop spans 16 amino acids. Deletions cut 0 bases from V and 0 bases from J, with 12 bases between. Germline assignment: CDR1 SGHNT and CDR2 YYREEE (reference sequence). The CDR3 sequence is CASSLDRARANYGYTF. CDR3 in DNA: TGTGCCAGCAGCTTGGACAGGGCCCGAGCTAACTATGGCTACACCTTC. The full variable domain, its missing parts supplied by reference TRBV5-4 and TRBJ1-2, is ETGVTQSPTHLIKTRGQQVTLRCSSQSGHNTVSWYQQALGQGPQFIFQYYREEENGRGNFPPRFSGLQFPNYSSELNVNALELDDSALYLCASSLDRARANYGYTFGSGTRLTVV.

The rearrangement links TRBV5-1 to TRBJ1-2, with D unclear. The CDR3 totals 14 residues. Germline lookup yields CDR1 SGHRS and CDR2 YFSETQ. V was cut by 4 bases and J by 9 bases, with 19 bases left in between. The CDR3 bases are TGCGCCAGCAGCCTCGGGATGGGAGCACGAAGCTACACCTTC. As protein: CASSLGMGARSYTF.

The chain employs TRBV9 and TRBJ2-2; TRBD2 agrees at 11 bases. CDR1 is SGDLS, CDR2 YYNGEE, per germline. The V gene end was trimmed by 4 bases and the J gene end by 2 bases; junction bases not matched to a gene: 7. This CDR3 has 17 amino acids. The CDR3 here is CASSRSGTSGNTGELFF. CDR3 sequence (DNA): TGTGCCAGCAGCCGCTCAGGGACTAGCGGTAACACCGGGGAGCTGTTTTTT.

The CDR3 coding sequence is TGTGCCAGCAGCAAGGGGCAGCTCGATGGCTACACCTTC. It yields the protein CASSKGQLDGYTF. The V call is TRBV25-1, the J call TRBJ1-2, with TRBD1 as a possible D gene (5 bases). Trimming stripped 6 bases from V and 6 bases from J, with 14 bases between. This CDR3 contains 13 residues. Germline V gene lookup returns CDR1 MGHDK and CDR2 SYGVNS.